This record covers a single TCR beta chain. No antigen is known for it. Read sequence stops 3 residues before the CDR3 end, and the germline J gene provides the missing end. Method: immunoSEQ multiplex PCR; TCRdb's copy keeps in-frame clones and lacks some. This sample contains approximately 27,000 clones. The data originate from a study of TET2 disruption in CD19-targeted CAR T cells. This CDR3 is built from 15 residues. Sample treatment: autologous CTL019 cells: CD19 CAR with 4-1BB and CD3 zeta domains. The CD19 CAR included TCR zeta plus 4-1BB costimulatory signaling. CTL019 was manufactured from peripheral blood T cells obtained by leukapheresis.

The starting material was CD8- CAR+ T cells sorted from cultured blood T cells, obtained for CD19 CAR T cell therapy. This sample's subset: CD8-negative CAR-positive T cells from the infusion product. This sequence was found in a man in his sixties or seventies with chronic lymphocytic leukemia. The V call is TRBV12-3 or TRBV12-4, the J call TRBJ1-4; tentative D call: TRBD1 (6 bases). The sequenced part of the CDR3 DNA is TGTGCCAGCAAGGGGGACCCATTCGATAATTCACCA. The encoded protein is CASKGDPFDNSP. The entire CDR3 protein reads CASKGDPFDNSPLFF.